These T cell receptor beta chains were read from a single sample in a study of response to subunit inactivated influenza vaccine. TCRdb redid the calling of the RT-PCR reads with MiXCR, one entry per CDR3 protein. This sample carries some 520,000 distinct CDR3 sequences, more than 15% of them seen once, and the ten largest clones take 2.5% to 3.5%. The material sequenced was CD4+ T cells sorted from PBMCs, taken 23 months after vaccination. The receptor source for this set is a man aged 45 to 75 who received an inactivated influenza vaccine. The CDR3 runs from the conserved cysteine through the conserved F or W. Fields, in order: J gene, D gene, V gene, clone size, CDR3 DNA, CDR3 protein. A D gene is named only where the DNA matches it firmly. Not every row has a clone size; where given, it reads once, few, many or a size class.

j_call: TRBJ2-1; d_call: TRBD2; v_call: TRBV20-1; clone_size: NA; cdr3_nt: TGCAGTGCTAGAGATCCTCAACTAGCGGGACACAATGAGCAGTTCTTC; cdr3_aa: CSARDPQLAGHNEQFF
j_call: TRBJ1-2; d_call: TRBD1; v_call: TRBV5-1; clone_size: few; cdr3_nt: TGCGCCAGCAGCTTGGGCTACGGGACAGCGCCTAATGGCTACACCTTC; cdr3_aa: CASSLGYGTAPNGYTF
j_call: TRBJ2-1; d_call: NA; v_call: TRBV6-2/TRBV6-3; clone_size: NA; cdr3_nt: TGTGCCAGCAGCCGTATATATAACAATGAGCAGTTCTTC; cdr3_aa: CASSRIYNNEQFF
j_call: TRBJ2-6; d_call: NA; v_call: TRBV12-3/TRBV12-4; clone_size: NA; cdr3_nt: TGTGCCCGCAGTTCTCCCCGGCAGGATAACTCTGGGGCCAACGTCCTGACTTTC; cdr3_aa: CARSSPRQDNSGANVLTF
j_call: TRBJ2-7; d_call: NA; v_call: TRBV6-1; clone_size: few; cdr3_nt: TGTGCCAGCAGCCCCTACAGGGCTTCCTACGAGCAGTACTTC; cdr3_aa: CASSPYRASYEQYF
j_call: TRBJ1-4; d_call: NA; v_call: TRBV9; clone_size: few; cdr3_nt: TGTGCCAGCAGCCCCGGAGCGGATCAGAAACTGTTTTTT; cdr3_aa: CASSPGADQKLFF
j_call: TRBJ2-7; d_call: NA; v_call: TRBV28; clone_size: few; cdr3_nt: TGTGCCAGCAGCCCTCCGGGGAGGTACGAGCAGTACTTC; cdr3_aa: CASSPPGRYEQYF
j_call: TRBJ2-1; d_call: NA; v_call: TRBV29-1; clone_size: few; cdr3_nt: TGCAGCGTTGATCGTCGCTTGGAAAATGAGCAGTTCTTC; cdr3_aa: CSVDRRLENEQFF
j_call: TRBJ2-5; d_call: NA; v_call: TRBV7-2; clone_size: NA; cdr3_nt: TGTGCCAGCAGCATATACCGGGAGCAGTACCAAGAGACCCAGTACTTC; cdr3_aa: CASSIYREQYQETQYF
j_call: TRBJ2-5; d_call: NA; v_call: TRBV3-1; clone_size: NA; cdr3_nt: TGTGCCAGCAGCCAATTAAAGACCCAGTACTTC; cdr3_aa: CASSQLKTQYF
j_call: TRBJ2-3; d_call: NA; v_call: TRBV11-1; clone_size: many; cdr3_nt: TGTGCCAGCAGCTCGGGACACGGCACAGATACGCAGTATTTT; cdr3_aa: CASSSGHGTDTQYF
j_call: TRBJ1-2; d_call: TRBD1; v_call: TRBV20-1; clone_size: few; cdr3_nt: TGCAGTGCTAGAGATAGACAGGGAACTAACTATGGCTACACCTTC; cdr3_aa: CSARDRQGTNYGYTF
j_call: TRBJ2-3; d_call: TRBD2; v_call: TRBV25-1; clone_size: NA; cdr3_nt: TGTGCCAGCGGGCTACTAGCGGGAGGGGCAGATACGCAGTATTTT; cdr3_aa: CASGLLAGGADTQYF
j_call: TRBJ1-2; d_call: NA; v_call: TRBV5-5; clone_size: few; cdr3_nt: TGTGCCAGCAGCTTGGTCCAGGATTGGGTCTATGGCTACACCTTC; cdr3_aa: CASSLVQDWVYGYTF
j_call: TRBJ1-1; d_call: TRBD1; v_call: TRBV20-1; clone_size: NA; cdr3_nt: TGCAGTGCTAGGGCCATGGACAGGCTGAACACTGAAGCTTTCTTT; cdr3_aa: CSARAMDRLNTEAFF
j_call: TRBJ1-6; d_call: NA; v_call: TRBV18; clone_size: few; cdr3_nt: TGTGCCAGCTCACCAGCAGAAAATTCACCCCTCCACTTT; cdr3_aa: CASSPAENSPLHF
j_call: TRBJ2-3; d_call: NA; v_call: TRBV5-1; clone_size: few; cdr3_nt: TGCGCCAGCAGCTTGGGGGTTGGGAGCGGTAGCACAGATACGCAGTATTTT; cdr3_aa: CASSLGVGSGSTDTQYF
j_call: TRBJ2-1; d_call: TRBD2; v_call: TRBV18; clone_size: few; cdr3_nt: TGTGCCAGCTCACCGGGACTAGATGGTGAGCAGTTCTTC; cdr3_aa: CASSPGLDGEQFF
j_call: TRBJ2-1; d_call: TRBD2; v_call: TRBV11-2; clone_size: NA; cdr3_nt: TGTGCCAGTAGGCGGGGGGCGGCTGAGCAGTTCTTC; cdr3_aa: CASRRGAAEQFF
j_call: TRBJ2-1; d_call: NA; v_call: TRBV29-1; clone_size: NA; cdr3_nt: TGCAGCGCCACCGCGGACTCCTACAATGAGCAGTTCTTC; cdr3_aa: CSATADSYNEQFF
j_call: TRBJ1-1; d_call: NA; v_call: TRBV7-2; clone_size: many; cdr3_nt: TGTGCCAGCAGCTTAGGCAGGGGAGCTGAAGCTTTCTTT; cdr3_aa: CASSLGRGAEAFF
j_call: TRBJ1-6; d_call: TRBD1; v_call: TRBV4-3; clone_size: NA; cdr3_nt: TGCGCCAGCAGCCAAGATCGGAGGCAGGGGGCCTATAATTCACCCCTCCACTTT; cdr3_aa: CASSQDRRQGAYNSPLHF
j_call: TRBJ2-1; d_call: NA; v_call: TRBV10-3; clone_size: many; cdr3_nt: TGTGCCATCAGTACTGGGGACTCCGCCTACAATGAGCAGTTCTTC; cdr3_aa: CAISTGDSAYNEQFF
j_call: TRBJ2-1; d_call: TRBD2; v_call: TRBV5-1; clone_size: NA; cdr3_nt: TGCGCCAGCAGCACTAGCGGGGGGGCCAATGAGCAGTTCTTC; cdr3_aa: CASSTSGGANEQFF
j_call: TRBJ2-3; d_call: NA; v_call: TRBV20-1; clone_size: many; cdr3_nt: TGCAGTGCTAGGGACAGATACACAGATACGCAGTATTTT; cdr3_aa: CSARDRYTDTQYF
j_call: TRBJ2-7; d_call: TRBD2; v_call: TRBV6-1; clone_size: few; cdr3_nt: TGTGCCAGCAGTGCTAGCGTAGGGAGGGGCGAGCAGTACTTC; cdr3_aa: CASSASVGRGEQYF
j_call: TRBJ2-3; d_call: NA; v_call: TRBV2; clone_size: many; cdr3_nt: TGTGCCAGCAGTCCACCCACCGGGACGCGCACAGATACGCAGTATTTT; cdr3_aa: CASSPPTGTRTDTQYF
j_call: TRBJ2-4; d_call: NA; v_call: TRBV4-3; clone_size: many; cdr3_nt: TGCGCCAGCAGCCAAGATCATGGGACACCCAACATTCAGTACTTC; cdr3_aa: CASSQDHGTPNIQYF
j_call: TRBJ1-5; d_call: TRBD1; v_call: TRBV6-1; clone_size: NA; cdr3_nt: TGTGCCAGCAGACCGGGACAGGCCAATCAGCCCCAGCATTTT; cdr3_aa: CASRPGQANQPQHF
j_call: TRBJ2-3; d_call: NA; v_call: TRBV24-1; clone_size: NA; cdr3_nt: TGTGCCACCAGTGATCGGGTTAGCGGCACAGATACGCAGTATTTT; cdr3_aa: CATSDRVSGTDTQYF
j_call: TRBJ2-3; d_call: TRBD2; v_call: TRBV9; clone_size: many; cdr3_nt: TGTGCCAGCTCTGGGACTAGCGGGAGGGGAGATACGCAGTATTTT; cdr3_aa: CASSGTSGRGDTQYF
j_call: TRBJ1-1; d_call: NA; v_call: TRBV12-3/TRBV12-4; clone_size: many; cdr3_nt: TGTGCCAGCAGATCCCAGGGGCTAATCACTGAAGCTTTCTTT; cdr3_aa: CASRSQGLITEAFF
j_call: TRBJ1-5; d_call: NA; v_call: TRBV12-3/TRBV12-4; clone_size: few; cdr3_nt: TGTGCCAGCAGTCCCGACCTCTCGCAGCCCCAGCATTTT; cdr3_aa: CASSPDLSQPQHF
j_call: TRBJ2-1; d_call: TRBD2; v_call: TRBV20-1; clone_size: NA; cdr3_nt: TGCAGTGCTAGCCGTAGCGGGAGGGTCAATGAGCAGTTCTTC; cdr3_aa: CSASRSGRVNEQFF
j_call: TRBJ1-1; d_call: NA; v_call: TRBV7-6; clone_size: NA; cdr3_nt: TGTGCCAGCAGCTTGAGGTCGGACGGGGAGGGCACTGAAGCTTTCTTT; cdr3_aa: CASSLRSDGEGTEAFF
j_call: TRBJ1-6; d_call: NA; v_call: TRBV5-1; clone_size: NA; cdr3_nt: TGCGCCAGCAGCTTCCAGGGGCGAGAATCACCCCTCCACTTT; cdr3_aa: CASSFQGRESPLHF
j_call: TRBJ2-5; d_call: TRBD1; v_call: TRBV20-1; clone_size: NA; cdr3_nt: TGCAGTGCTAGACCTCCGACAGGGACGGAGACCCAGTACTTC; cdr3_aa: CSARPPTGTETQYF
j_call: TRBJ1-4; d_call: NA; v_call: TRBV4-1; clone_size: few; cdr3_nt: TGCGCCAGCAGCCAAAAGCGGGGGCGGAATGAAAAACTGTTTTTT; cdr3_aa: CASSQKRGRNEKLFF
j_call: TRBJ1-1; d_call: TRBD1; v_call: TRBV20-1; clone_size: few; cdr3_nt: TGCAGTGCTCCCAGGGGGTTTAGCACTGAAGCTTTCTTT; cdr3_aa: CSAPRGFSTEAFF
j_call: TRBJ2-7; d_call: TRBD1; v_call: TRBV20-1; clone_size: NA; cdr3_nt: TGCAGTGCTGGGGTGACAGGGGGCAACGAGCAGTACTTC; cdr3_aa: CSAGVTGGNEQYF
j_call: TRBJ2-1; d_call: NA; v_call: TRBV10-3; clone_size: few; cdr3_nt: TGTGCCACCTCTCCCCTCTCCAATGAGCAGTTCTTC; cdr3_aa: CATSPLSNEQFF
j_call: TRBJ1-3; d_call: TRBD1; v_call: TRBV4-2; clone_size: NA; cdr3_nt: TGTGCCAGCAGCCAAGAGGGGACAGGGGGAAACACCATATATTTT; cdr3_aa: CASSQEGTGGNTIYF
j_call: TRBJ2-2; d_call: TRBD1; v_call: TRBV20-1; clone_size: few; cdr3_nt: TGCAGTGCTAGCAAACAGGGGGCGGGTACCGGGGAGCTGTTTTTT; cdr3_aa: CSASKQGAGTGELFF
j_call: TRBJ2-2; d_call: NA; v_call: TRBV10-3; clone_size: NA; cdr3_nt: TGTGCCATCAGCGCAGGGGATACCGGGGAGCTGTTTTTT; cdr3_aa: CAISAGDTGELFF
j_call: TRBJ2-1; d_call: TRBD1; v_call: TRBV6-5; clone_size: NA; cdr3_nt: TGTGCCAGCAGTTACTCGACAGGGGGCAATGAGCAGTTCTTC; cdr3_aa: CASSYSTGGNEQFF
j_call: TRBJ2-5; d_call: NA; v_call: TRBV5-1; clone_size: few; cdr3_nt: TGCGCCAGCAGCTTCCAGACCTACCGATTAGAGACCCAGTACTTC; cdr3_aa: CASSFQTYRLETQYF
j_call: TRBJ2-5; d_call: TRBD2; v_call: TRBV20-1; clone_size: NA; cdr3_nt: TGCAGTGCTAGAGATCAGGCGGGAGCCGTCGGAGAGACCCAGTACTTC; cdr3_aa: CSARDQAGAVGETQYF
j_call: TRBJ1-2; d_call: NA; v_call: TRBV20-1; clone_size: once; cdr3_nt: TGCAGTGCTAAGGAGTCTGTGCAGGGCCGTGGCTACACCTTC; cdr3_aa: CSAKESVQGRGYTF
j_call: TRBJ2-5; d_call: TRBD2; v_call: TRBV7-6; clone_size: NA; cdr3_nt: TGTGCCAGCAGCTTAGGGACTAGCGGGTCACAAGAGACCCAGTACTTC; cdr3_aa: CASSLGTSGSQETQYF
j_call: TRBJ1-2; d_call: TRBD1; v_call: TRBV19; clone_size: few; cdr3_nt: TGTGCCAGTAGTATACCCAGGGGGGTTACCTATGGCTACACCTTC; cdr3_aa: CASSIPRGVTYGYTF
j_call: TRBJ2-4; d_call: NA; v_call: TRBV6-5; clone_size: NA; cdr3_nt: TGTCCCAGCAGTTACTCAGGTTCAGGAGCCAAAAACATTCAGTACTTC; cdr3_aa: CPSSYSGSGAKNIQYF
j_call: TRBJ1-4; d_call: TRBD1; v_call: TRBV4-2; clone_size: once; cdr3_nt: TGTGCCAGCAACCCGGGACAGGCTAATGAAAAACTGTTTTTT; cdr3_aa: CASNPGQANEKLFF
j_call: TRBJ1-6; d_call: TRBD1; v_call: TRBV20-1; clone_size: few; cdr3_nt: TGCAGTGCCATCAAGCCGGGACAGGGATATTCACCCCTCCACTTT; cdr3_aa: CSAIKPGQGYSPLHF